Listed here is a single T cell receptor beta chain. The data originate from a study of blood T cell repertoires in COVID-19. Sequencing used immunoSEQ multiplex PCR; TCRdb keeps in-frame clones, though not all of them. The sample includes 70,000 or so clones, around three quarters of them seen just once. CDR1 and CDR2 (germline): GTSNPN, SVGIG (reference sequence). CDR3 size: 13 residues. Trimming left V 6 bases short and J 4 bases short, with 15 bases between. The TCR sequence derives from a human donor in a cohort sampled during active COVID-19. The sequencing sample was made of peripheral blood. This chain links TRBV30 with TRBJ1-2; D call uncertain. The CDR3 reads CACGSYHLYGYTF. CDR3 DNA sequence: TGTGCCTGCGGGTCCTATCACCTCTATGGCTACACCTTC. The variable domain in full, completed from reference TRBV30 and TRBJ1-2, reads SQTIHQWPATLVQPVGSPLSLECTVEGTSNPNLYWYRQAAGRGLQLLFYSVGIGQISSEVPQNLSASRPQDRQFILSSKKLLLSDSGFYLCACGSYHLYGYTFGSGTRLTVV.